Given below is one TCR beta chain in context. Assay: immunoSEQ multiplex PCR; the TCRdb copy retains only in-frame clones and omits some. The sample shows 250,000 or so clones, 89% of them seen only once. Germline values: CDR1 MGHRA, CDR2 YSYEKL. This CDR3 is 17 amino acids long. The germline V and J ends were trimmed by 1 base and 6 bases, with 16 bases remaining between them. The sample comes from a study of blood T cell repertoires in COVID-19. The V gene is TRBV4-1, the J gene TRBJ1-6; D gene uncertain. The clonotype comes from a woman in her forties who had recovered from COVID-19. The sample was peripheral blood. The CDR3 coding sequence is TGCGCCAGCAGCCAAGCGGCAGTGGGCCAGAGTAATTCACCCCTCCACTTT. Translated: CASSQAAVGQSNSPLHF.